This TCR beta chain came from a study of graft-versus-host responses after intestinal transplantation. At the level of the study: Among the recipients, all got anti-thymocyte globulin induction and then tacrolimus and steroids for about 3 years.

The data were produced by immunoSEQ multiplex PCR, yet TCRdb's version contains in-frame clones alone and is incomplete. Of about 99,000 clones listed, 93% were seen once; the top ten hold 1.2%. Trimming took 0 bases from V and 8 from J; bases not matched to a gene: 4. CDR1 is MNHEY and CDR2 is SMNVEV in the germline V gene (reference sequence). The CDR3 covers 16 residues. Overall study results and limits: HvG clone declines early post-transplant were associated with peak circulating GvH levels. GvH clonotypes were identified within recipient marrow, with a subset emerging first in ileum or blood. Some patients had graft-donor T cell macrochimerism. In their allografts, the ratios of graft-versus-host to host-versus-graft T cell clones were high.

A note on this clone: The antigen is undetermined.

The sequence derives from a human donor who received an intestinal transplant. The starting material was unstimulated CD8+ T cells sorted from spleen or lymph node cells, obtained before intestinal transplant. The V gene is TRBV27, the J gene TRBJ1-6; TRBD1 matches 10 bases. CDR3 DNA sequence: TGTGCCAGCAGTTTATCGAGCGACAGGGGGCATTCACCCCTCCACTTT. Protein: CASSLSSDRGHSPLHF.